The source of this TCR beta chain is a study of OX40 agonist ivuxolimab in advanced cancers. Study findings and constraints: Clonal expansion among partial responders at 0.1-3.0 mg/kg ranked near the lowest.

Of note for this clone: Its antigen is unknown.

Anyone with autoimmune disease history or systemic immunosuppression was excluded. The protocol was immunoSEQ multiplex PCR, while the TCRdb copy is restricted to in-frame clones and leaves out a portion. The sample has tens of thousands of clones; approximately 89% are singletons. V trimming: 3 bases; J trimming: 2 bases; junction bases outside the gene matches: 7. This CDR3 is 15 amino acids long. Per germline, CDR1 LGHNA and CDR2 YSLEER. The specimen comprised CD4+ or CD8+ T cells sorted from blood, sampled in a trial of the OX40 agonist ivuxolimab. This chain uses TRBV4-3 with TRBJ2-7; 7 bases map to TRBD1. The clonotype originates from an adult with an advanced solid tumor such as melanoma, head and neck, liver or kidney cancer. Written as DNA, the CDR3 is TGCGCCAGCAGCCAGGAACAGGGGATACCCTACGAGCAGTACTTC. It yields the protein CASSQEQGIPYEQYF.